The present TCR beta chain was sequenced within a study of T-cell memory formation after mild COVID-19. Notes on the study in general: Researchers found some responding clones in pre-infection memory, a sign that cross-reactive memory joined.

Points on this clonotype: Its specificity is unknown.

One entry per CDR3 protein results from TCRdb running MiXCR on the 5' RACE reads. There are a few hundred thousand distinct CDR3 sequences in the sample; more than 20% occur only once, and about 12% lies in the top ten. The germline V gene encodes CDR1 SGHRS and CDR2 YFSETQ. V gave up 0 bases and J gave up 5 bases; unmatched junction bases: 5. The CDR3 covers 15 residues. Sequencing was done on a sample of PBMCs or a T cell subset sorted from them (not recorded which). This receptor was identified in an adult woman who had mild COVID-19 (a few samples of this study predate the infection). Cell type and time point are not known. The rearrangement uses TRBV5-1 and TRBJ2-7; 10 bases match TRBD2. The CDR3 region is CASSLASGSPNEQYF. The CDR3 nucleotides are TGCGCCAGCAGCTTGGCTAGCGGGAGCCCCAACGAGCAGTACTTC. Supplemented by reference TRBV5-1 and TRBJ2-7, the full variable domain reads KAGVTQTPRYLIKTRGQQVTLSCSPISGHRSVSWYQQTPGQGLQFLFEYFSETQRNKGNFPGRFSGRQFSNSRSEMNVSTLELGDSALYLCASSLASGSPNEQYFGPGTRLTVT.